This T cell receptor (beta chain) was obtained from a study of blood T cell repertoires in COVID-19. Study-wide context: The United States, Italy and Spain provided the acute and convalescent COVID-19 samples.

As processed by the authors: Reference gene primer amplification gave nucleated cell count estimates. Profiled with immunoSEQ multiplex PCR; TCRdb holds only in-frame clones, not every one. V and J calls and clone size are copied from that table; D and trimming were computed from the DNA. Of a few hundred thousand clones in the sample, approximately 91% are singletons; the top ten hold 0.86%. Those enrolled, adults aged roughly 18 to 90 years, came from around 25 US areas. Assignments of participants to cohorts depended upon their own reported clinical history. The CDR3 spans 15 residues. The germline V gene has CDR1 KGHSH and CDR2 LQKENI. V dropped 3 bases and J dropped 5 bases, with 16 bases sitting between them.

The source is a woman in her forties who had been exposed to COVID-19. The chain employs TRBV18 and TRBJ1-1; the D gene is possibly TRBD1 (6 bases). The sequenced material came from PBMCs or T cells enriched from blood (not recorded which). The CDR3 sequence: CASSPLSGGATEAFF. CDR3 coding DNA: TGTGCCAGCTCACCCCTCAGTGGGGGGGCGACTGAAGCTTTCTTT.